This T cell receptor beta chain was sequenced in a study of graft-versus-host responses after intestinal transplantation. Notes on the study in general: Circulating GvH clones peaking coincided with falling HvG clones soon after transplant.

CDR1 and CDR2 (germline): SEHNR, FQNEAQ (reference sequence). CDR3 size: 13 residues. Deletions cut 5 bases from V and 0 bases from J, with 5 bases between. Measured with immunoSEQ multiplex PCR; TCRdb has only the in-frame clones, and not every one. Seen here are some 6,800 clones, about 26% observed once, and the top ten hold 4% to 5%. The sample here was alloreactive CD4+ T cells from a mixed lymphocyte reaction culture, taken before intestinal transplant. As for subset: CFSE-low proliferating T cells sorted from roughly 6-day pre-transplant mixed lymphocyte reaction (GvH or HvG direction). The chain combines TRBV7-9 with TRBJ1-5, with D unresolved. This TCR was sampled from a human patient who received an intestinal transplant. CDR3: CASSTRSNQPQHF. As DNA, the CDR3 is TGTGCCAGCAGCACCCGTAGCAATCAGCCCCAGCATTTT.